This TCR beta chain was found in a study of post-analysis software for immune sequencing data. The overall study: The cohort encompassed relapsing-remitting, secondary progressive and progressive-relapsing multiple sclerosis disease courses. Whole-study results and caveats: With TRBV5-6, TRBV5-1 and TRBV20-1 included, about 5 TRBV segments were more frequent in patients than in controls. The F measure placed samples prepared in the same batch into strongly shared clusters. Comparison with controls showed significantly lower normalized Chao1 diversity in multiple sclerosis patients.

This clonotype was counted a few times. Its antigen is currently unknown. Germline lookup yields CDR1 SQVTM and CDR2 ANQGSEA. The CDR3 consists of 13 residues. Trimming removed 1 base at V and 10 bases at J, with 14 bases between. Incorporated into the TCR beta cDNA libraries were unique molecular identifiers, which served to reduce PCR and sequencing biases. Each batch of about 0.95 to 11 million T cells produced some 450,000 cDNA molecules. TCRdb passed the PCR reads through MiXCR, listing each CDR3 protein once. Of 650,000 to 850,000 distinct CDR3 sequences listed, about 50% are singletons. This chain joins TRBV29-1 and TRBJ2-1; TRBD1 might be the D (6 bases). The receptor was isolated from a girl under 18 with multiple sclerosis. Sequencing input: blood. The CDR3: CSVEADRNGEQFF. CDR3 DNA sequence: TGCAGCGTTGAAGCAGACAGGAACGGGGAGCAGTTCTTC.